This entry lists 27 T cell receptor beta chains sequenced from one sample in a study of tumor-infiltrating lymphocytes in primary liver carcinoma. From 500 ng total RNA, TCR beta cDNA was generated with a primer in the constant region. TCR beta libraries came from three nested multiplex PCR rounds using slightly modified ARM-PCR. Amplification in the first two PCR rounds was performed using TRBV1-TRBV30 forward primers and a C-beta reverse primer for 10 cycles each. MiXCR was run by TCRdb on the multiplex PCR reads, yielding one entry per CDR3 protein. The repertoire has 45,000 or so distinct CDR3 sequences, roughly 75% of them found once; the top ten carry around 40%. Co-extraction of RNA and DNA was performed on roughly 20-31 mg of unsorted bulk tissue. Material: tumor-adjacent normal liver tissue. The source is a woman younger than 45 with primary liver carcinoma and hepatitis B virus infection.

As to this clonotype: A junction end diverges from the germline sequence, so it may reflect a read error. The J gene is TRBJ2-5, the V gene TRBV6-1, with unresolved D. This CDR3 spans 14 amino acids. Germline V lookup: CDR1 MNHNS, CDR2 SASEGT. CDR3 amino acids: CASSEVEEQETQYF. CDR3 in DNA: TGTGCCAGCAGTGAAGTGGAAGAACAAGAGACCCAATACTTC.

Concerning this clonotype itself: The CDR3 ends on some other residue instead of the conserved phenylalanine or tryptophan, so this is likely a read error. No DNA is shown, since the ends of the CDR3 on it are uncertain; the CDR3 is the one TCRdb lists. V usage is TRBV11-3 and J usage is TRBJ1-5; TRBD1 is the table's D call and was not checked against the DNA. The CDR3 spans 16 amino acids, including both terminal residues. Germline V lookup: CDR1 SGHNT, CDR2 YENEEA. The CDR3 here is CVSSYTGGYSNQPHHI.

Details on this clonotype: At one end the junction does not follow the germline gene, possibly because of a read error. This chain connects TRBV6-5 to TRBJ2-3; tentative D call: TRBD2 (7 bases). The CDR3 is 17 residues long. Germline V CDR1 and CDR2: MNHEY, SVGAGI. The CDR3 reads CTSSPAKGGGPGDTQYF. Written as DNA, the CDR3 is TGTACCAGCAGCCCGGCCAAAGGGGGAGGGCCGGGAGATACTCAGTATTTT.

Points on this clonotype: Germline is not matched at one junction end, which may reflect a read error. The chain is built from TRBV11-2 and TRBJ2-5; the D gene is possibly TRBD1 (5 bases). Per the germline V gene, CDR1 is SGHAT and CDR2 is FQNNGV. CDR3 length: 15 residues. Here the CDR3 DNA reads TGTGCCGGCAGCTGTTTGACGACAGCCACTGAGACCCAGTACTTC. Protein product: CAGSCLTTATETQYF. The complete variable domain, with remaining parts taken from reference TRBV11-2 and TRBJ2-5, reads EAGVAQSPRYKIIEKRQSVAFWCNPISGHATLYWYQQILGQGPKLLIQFQNNGVVDDSQLPKDRFSAERLKGVDSTLKIQPAKLEDSAVYLCAGSCLTTATETQYFGPGTRLLVL.

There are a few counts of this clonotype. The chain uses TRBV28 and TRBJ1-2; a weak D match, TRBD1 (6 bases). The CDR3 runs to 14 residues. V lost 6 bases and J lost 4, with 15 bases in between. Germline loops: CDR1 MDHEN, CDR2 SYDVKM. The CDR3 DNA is TGTGCCAGCAGGTTCGACAGGCTCATCTATGGCTACACCTTC. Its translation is CASRFDRLIYGYTF.

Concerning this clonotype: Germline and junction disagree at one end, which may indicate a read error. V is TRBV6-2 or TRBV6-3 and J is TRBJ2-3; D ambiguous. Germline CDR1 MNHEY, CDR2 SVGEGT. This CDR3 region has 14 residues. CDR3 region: CASSYLVWTDTQYF. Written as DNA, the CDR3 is TGTGCAAGCAGTTACCTAGTGTGGACAGATACGCAGTATTTT.

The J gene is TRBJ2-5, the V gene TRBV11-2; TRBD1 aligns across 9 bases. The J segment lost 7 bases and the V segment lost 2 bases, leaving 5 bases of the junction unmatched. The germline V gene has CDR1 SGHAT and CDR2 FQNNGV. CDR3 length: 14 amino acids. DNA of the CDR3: TGTGCCAGCAGCTTAAACAGGGGGCTGAGGACCCAGTACTTC. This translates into CASSLNRGLRTQYF. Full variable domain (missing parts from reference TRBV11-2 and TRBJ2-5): EAGVAQSPRYKIIEKRQSVAFWCNPISGHATLYWYQQILGQGPKLLIQFQNNGVVDDSQLPKDRFSAERLKGVDSTLKIQPAKLEDSAVYLCASSLNRGLRTQYFGPGTRLLVL.

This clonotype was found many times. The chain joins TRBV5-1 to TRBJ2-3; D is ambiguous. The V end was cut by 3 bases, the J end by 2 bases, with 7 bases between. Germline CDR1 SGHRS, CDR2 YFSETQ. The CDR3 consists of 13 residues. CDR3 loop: CASSSIPTDTQYF. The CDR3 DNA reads TGCGCCAGCAGCTCTATTCCCACAGATACGCAGTATTTT.

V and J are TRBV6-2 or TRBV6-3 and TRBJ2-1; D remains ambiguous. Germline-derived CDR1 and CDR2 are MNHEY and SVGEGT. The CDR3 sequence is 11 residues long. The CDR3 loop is CAGSDGDGQFF. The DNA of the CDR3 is TGTGCAGGCAGTGACGGCGATGGGCAGTTCTTC.

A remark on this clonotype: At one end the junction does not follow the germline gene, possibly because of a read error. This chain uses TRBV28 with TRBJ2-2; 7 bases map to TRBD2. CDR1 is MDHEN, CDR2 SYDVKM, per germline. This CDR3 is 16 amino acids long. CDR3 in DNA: TGTACCAGCAGTTTTAGGCTAGCGGAGCACACCGGGGAGCCATTTTTT. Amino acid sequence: CTSSFRLAEHTGEPFF.

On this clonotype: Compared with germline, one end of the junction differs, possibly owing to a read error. This CDR3 is CACSQYYEQYF. The CDR3 DNA follows: TGTGCCTGCAGTCAATACTACGAGCAGTACTTC. The chain has TRBV6-2 or TRBV6-3 and TRBJ2-7; no reliable D call. The CDR3 consists of 11 residues. In germline, CDR1 is MNHEY, CDR2 SVGEGT.

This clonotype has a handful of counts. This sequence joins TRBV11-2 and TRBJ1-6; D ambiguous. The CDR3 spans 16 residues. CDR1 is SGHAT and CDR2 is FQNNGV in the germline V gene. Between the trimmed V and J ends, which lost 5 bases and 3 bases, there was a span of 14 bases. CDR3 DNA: TGTGCCAGCAGCCCGGGCTTCGGGATCTATAATTCACCCCTCCACTTT. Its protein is CASSPGFGIYNSPLHF.

The CDR3 DNA reads TGCGCCAGCAGCCCTTCGGGACCTGCTAATGAAAAACTGTTTTTT. Translation gives CASSPSGPANEKLFF. This chain uses TRBV4-1 with TRBJ1-4, with D possibly being TRBD1 (5 bases). The CDR3 is 15 amino acids. Germline loops: CDR1 MGHRA, CDR2 YSYEKL. V was clipped by 4 bases and J by 3 bases, with 12 bases between them.

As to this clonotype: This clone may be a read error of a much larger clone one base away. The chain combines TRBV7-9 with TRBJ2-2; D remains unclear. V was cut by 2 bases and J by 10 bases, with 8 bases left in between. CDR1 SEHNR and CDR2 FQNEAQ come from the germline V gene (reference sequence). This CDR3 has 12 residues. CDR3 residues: CASSLWAVELFF. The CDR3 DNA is TGTGCCAGCAGCTTATGGGCCGTGGAGCTGTTTTTT. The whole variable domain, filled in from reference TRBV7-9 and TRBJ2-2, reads DTGVSQNPRHKITKRGQNVTFRCDPISEHNRLYWYRQTLGQGPEFLTYFQNEAQLEKSRLLSDRFSAERPKGSFSTLEIQRTEQGDSAMYLCASSLWAVELFFGEGSRLTVL.

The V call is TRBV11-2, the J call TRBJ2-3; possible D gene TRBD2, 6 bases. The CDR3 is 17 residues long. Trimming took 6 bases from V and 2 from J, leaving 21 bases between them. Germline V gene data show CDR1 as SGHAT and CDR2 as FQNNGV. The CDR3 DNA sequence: TGTGCCAGCAGTCATCAAGGGAACGGGAGCCTCACAGATACGCAGTATTTT. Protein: CASSHQGNGSLTDTQYF.

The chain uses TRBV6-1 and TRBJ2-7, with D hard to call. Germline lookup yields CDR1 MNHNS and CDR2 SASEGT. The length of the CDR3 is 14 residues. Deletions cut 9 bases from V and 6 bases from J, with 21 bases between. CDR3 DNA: TGTGCCAGTAATGATTCACATTCTGGATCCGAGCAGTACTTC. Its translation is CASNDSHSGSEQYF.

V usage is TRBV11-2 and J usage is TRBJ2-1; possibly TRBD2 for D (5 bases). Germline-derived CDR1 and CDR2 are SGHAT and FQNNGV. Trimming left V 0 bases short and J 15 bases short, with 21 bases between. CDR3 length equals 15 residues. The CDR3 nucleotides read TGTGCCAGCAGCTTAGAGATAAGTCTCCCTGGGGAGATGTTCTTC. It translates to CASSLEISLPGEMFF. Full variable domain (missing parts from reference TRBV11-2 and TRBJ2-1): EAGVAQSPRYKIIEKRQSVAFWCNPISGHATLYWYQQILGQGPKLLIQFQNNGVVDDSQLPKDRFSAERLKGVDSTLKIQPAKLEDSAVYLCASSLEISLPGEMFFGPGTRLTVL.

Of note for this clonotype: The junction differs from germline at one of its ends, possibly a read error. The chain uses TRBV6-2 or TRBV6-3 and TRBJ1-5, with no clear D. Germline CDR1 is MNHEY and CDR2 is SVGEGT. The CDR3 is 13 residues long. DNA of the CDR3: TGTGCCAGCAGTTATGAGCCCGCGAGGCCCCTGCATTTT. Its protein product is CASSYEPARPLHF.

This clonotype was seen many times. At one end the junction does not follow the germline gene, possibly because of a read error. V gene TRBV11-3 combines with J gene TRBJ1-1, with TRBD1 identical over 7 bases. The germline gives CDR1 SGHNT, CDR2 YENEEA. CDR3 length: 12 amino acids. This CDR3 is CASSQTGSEASF. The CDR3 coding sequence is TGTGCCAGCAGTCAGACAGGGTCTGAAGCTTCCTTT.

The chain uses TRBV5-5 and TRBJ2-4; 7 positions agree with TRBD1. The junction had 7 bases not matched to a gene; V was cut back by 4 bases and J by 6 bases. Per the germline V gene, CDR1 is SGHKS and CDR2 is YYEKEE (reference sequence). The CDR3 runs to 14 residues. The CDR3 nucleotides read TGTGCCAGCAGCATGGGTAGGGGGCTAAACATTCAGTACTTC. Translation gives CASSMGRGLNIQYF.

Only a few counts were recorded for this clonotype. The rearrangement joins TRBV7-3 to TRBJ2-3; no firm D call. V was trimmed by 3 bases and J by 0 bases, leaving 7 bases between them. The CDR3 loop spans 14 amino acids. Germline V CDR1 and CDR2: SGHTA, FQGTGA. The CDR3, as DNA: TGTGCCAGCAGCTTTGCCCCTAGCACAGATACGCAGTATTTT. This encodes CASSFAPSTDTQYF.

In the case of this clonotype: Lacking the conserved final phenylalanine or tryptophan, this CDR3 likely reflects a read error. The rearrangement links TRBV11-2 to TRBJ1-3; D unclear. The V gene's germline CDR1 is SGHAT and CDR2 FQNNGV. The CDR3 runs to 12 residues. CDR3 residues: CASSLAGNTIYS. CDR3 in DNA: TGTGCCAGCAGCTTAGCTGGAAACACTATATATTCT.

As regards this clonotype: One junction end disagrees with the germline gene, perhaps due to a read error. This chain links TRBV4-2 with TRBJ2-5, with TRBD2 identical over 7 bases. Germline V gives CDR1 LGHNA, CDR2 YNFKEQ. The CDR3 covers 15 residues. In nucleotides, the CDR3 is TGTGCCAGCAGTCAAGGAGGGAGGGACCAAGGGACCGAGTACTTC. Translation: CASSQGGRDQGTEYF.

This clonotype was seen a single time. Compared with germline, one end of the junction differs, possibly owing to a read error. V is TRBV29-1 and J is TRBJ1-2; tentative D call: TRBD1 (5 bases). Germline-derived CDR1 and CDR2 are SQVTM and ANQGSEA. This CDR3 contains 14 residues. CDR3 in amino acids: CSVAGRGSRDGYIF. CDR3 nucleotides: TGCAGCGTTGCAGGCCGGGGGAGTCGAGATGGCTACATCTTC.

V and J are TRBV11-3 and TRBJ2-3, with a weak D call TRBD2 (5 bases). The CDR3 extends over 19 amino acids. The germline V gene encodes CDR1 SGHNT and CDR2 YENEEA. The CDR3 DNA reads TGTGCTACCAGCTTAGGTTTTGGAGTGGGAGCAGGAGGCACAGATACGCAGTATTTT. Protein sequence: CATSLGFGVGAGGTDTQYF.

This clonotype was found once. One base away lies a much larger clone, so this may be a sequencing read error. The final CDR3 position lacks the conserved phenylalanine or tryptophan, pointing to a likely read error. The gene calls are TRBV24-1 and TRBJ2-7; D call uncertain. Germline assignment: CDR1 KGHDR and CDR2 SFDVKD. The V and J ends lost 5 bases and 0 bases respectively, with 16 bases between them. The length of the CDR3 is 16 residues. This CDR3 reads CATSALPHGVSYEQYL. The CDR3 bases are TGTGCCACCAGTGCCCTTCCACACGGAGTCTCCTACGAGCAGTACTTA.

Here the CDR3 reads CSVEVGDAETQYF. CDR3 nucleotides: TGCAGCGTTGAGGTCGGGGACGCTGAGACCCAGTACTTC. This chain joins TRBV29-1 and TRBJ2-5; D tentatively reads TRBD1 or TRBD2 (5 bases each). Germline lookup yields CDR1 SQVTM and CDR2 ANQGSEA. The CDR3 contains 13 residues. V shed 3 bases and J shed 5 bases, with 13 bases lying between them.